The rows below give T cell receptor beta chains drawn from one sample of a study of shared clonotypes between healthy human individuals. Here immunoSEQ multiplex PCR was the method, and the copy in TCRdb shows in-frame clones only, minus some. Altogether 400,000 to 600,000 clones are present, over 75% being singletons, with the ten largest covering under 15%. The source material was PBMCs. The receptors derive from a woman aged 40 to 55 in good health. Some clones in this sample may be carry-over from other donors' samples. Each CDR3 is given with its conserved first and last residue. A D gene is named only where the DNA matches it firmly. Size is stated for part of the rows, as once, few or many counts, or as a class when the clone is expanded.

D gene | J gene | clone size | V gene | CDR3 protein | CDR3 DNA
NA | TRBJ2-7 | NA | TRBV15 | CATSRGRQQTDEQYF | TGTGCCACCAGCAGAGGAAGACAGCAGACGGACGAGCAGTACTTC
TRBD1 | TRBJ2-7 | few | TRBV2 | CASNRQGYEQYF | TGTGCCAGCAATAGACAGGGCTACGAGCAGTACTTC
TRBD1 | TRBJ1-2 | once | TRBV19 | CASSIGGQGYGYTF | TGTGCCAGTAGTATAGGAGGACAGGGCTATGGCTACACCTTC
NA | TRBJ2-5 | once | TRBV7-2 | CASSLYSAPGRSGTQYF | TGTGCCAGCAGCTTATATTCGGCCCCTGGACGCTCGGGGACCCAGTACTTC
TRBD2 | TRBJ2-3 | few | TRBV28 | CASNRGGREGTDTQYF | TGTGCCAGCAACCGAGGAGGGCGGGAGGGGACAGATACGCAGTATTTT
TRBD2 | TRBJ2-1 | once | TRBV6-5 | CASSNSGRGNEQFF | TGTGCCAGCAGCAACAGCGGGAGGGGGAATGAGCAGTTCTTC
NA | TRBJ2-7 | NA | TRBV5-1 | CASSLARYDEQYF | TGCGCCAGCAGCTTGGCCCGGTACGACGAGCAGTACTTC
NA | TRBJ2-3 | NA | TRBV23-1 | CASSQSAVQGPTDTQYF | TGCGCCAGCAGTCAATCGGCGGTCCAGGGTCCCACAGATACGCAGTATTTT
TRBD2 | TRBJ2-7 | NA | TRBV2 | CAVSGIGYEQYF | TGTGCCGTCAGCGGGATCGGTTACGAGCAGTACTTC
TRBD2 | TRBJ2-7 | NA | TRBV5-6 | CASSLRLAGNYEQYF | TGTGCCAGCAGCTTGCGACTAGCGGGTAACTACGAGCAGTACTTC
TRBD1 | TRBJ2-7 | NA | TRBV30 | CAWSDPLDRGLYEQYF | TGTGCCTGGAGTGACCCCCTGGACAGGGGGCTATACGAGCAGTACTTC
NA | TRBJ1-4 | NA | TRBV10-3 | CAISEDRRVNEKLFF | TGTGCCATCAGTGAGGACAGAAGGGTAAATGAAAAACTGTTTTTT
TRBD1 | TRBJ1-5 | few | TRBV27 | CASSIQGVDSNQPQHF | TGTGCCAGCAGTATTCAGGGGGTAGATAGCAATCAGCCCCAGCATTTT
TRBD2 | TRBJ2-7 | once | TRBV27 | CASSLTSGYEQYF | TGTGCCAGCAGTTTAACTAGCGGTTACGAGCAGTACTTC
NA | TRBJ2-5 | NA | TRBV6-6 | CASSYSRPGSETQYF | TGTGCCAGCAGTTACTCGAGGCCAGGTTCGGAGACCCAGTACTTC
NA | TRBJ2-7 | NA | TRBV28 | CASREGSAVYEQYF | TGTGCCAGCAGGGAGGGGAGCGCAGTTTACGAGCAGTACTTC
NA | TRBJ2-1 | NA | TRBV5-1 | CASSLEGYEQFF | TGCGCCAGCAGCTTGGAGGGGTATGAGCAGTTCTTC
NA | TRBJ2-1 | many | TRBV6-1 | CASSDSVRVNEQFF | TGTGCCAGCAGTGACTCCGTTAGGGTGAATGAGCAGTTCTTC
NA | TRBJ1-2 | NA | TRBV7-2 | CASSLAFPTGYGYTF | TGTGCCAGCAGCTTAGCTTTCCCCACGGGGTATGGCTACACCTTC
NA | TRBJ1-4 | NA | TRBV7-8 | CASSPRGHSRQVSPHEKLFF | TGTGCCAGCAGCCCAAGAGGTCACAGCCGACAAGTATCGCCTCATGAAAAACTGTTTTTT
NA | TRBJ1-1 | NA | TRBV10-3 | CAINSLNTEAFF | TGTGCCATCAACTCACTGAACACTGAAGCTTTCTTT
TRBD2 | TRBJ2-7 | NA | TRBV5-1 | CASSLGLAGGSYEQYF | TGCGCCAGCAGCTTGGGGCTAGCGGGAGGATCATACGAGCAGTACTTC
NA | TRBJ1-3 | once | TRBV9 | CASSVFDRGAVGNTIYF | TGTGCCAGCAGCGTATTTGACCGGGGGGCGGTAGGAAACACCATATATTTT
TRBD1 | TRBJ2-3 | NA | TRBV19 | CASSVTGTGYTDTQYF | TGTGCCAGTAGTGTAACCGGGACAGGGTACACAGATACGCAGTATTTT
TRBD2 | TRBJ2-4 | NA | TRBV4-1 | CASSQTSGRADIQYF | TGCGCCAGCAGCCAGACTAGCGGGAGGGCCGACATTCAGTACTTC
NA | TRBJ2-3 | NA | TRBV29-1 | CSVEEHSTDTQYF | TGCAGCGTTGAAGAACACTCCACAGATACGCAGTATTTT
NA | TRBJ2-4 | NA | TRBV10-1 | CASSSGVLVRAKNIQYF | TGCGCCAGCAGCAGTGGGGTTTTGGTCCGGGCCAAAAACATTCAGTACTTC
TRBD2 | TRBJ2-1 | NA | TRBV5-1 | CASSLTLAGVNEQFF | TGCGCCAGCAGCTTGACACTAGCGGGAGTTAATGAGCAGTTCTTC
NA | TRBJ2-5 | NA | TRBV9 | CASSVGVMGNQETQYF | TGTGCCAGCAGCGTAGGGGTGATGGGGAACCAAGAGACCCAGTACTTC
NA | TRBJ1-4 | NA | TRBV5-6 | CASSQQGLGEKLFF | TGTGCCAGCAGCCAACAGGGTTTGGGTGAAAAACTGTTTTTT
TRBD1 | TRBJ2-5 | NA | TRBV5-4 | CASSLGAGQGLLQETQYF | TGTGCCAGCAGCTTGGGAGCGGGACAGGGGCTCCTCCAAGAGACCCAGTACTTC
TRBD2 | TRBJ2-7 | NA | TRBV2 | CASPRLAGSYEQYF | TGTGCCAGCCCCCGGCTAGCGGGATCCTACGAGCAGTACTTC
TRBD1 | TRBJ1-1 | NA | TRBV19 | CATIGWDRGNTEAFF | TGTGCTACTATCGGGTGGGACAGAGGCAACACTGAAGCTTTCTTT
NA | TRBJ2-7 | NA | TRBV5-1 | CASSLVSGVGYEQYF | TGCGCCAGCAGCTTGGTTTCGGGAGTGGGGTACGAGCAGTACTTC
NA | TRBJ2-7 | once | TRBV19 | CASSRERHYEQYF | TGTGCCAGTTCCCGAGAACGACACTACGAGCAGTACTTC
TRBD2 | TRBJ2-5 | NA | TRBV4-1 | CASSQGASGKQETQYF | TGCGCCAGCAGCCAGGGGGCTAGCGGGAAACAAGAGACCCAGTACTTC
NA | TRBJ1-1 | few | TRBV29-1 | CSALNTEAFF | TGCAGCGCCCTGAACACTGAAGCTTTCTTT
TRBD2 | TRBJ2-3 | once | TRBV5-4 | CASSHPSGGNTDTQYF | TGTGCCAGCAGCCATCCTAGCGGGGGGAACACAGATACGCAGTATTTT
TRBD2 | TRBJ2-1 | NA | TRBV5-8 | CASSPRTSGRNEQFF | TGTGCCAGCAGCCCTCGGACTAGCGGGAGGAATGAGCAGTTCTTC
TRBD1 | TRBJ1-2 | NA | TRBV4-3 | CASSQVPTGNGYTF | TGCGCCAGCAGCCAGGTACCGACAGGGAACGGCTACACCTTC
NA | TRBJ2-7 | NA | TRBV19 | CASSITLQANREQYF | TGTGCCAGTAGTATAACCTTACAGGCAAACCGCGAGCAGTACTTC
NA | TRBJ1-1 | NA | TRBV7-3 | CASSNPGTEAFF | TGTGCCAGCAGCAATCCCGGGACAGAAGCTTTCTTT